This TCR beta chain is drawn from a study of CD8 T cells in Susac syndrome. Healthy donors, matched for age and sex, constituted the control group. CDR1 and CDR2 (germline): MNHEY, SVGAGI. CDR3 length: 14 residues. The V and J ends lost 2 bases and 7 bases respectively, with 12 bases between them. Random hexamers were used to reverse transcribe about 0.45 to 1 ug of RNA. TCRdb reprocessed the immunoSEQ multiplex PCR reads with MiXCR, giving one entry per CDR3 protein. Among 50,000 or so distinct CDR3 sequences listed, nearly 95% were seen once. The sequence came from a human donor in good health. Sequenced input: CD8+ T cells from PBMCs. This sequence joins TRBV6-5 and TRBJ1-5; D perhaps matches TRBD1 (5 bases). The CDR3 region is CASSYGGDTQPQHF. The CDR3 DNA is TGTGCCAGCAGTTACGGGGGGGATACGCAGCCCCAGCATTTT.